One and the same sample provided the 15 T cell receptor beta chains below, sequenced in a study of blood T cell repertoires in COVID-19. Sequencing was performed with immunoSEQ multiplex PCR; in TCRdb, only in-frame clones are kept and a portion is missing. The sample contains under 200,000 clones, around nine tenths of which appear only once. The sequenced sample was peripheral blood. These receptor sequences come from a woman in her seventies with COVID-19, enrolled during active disease.

The chain couples TRBV2 to TRBJ1-5; D call uncertain. This CDR3 is built from 15 residues. Trimming pared 1 base from V and 2 bases from J, leaving 9 bases between. Germline lookup yields CDR1 SNHLY and CDR2 FYNNEI. The CDR3 protein is CASSEERGGNQPQHF. DNA of the CDR3: TGTGCCAGCAGTGAAGAGCGCGGGGGCAATCAGCCCCAGCATTTT.

The chain joins TRBV7-7 to TRBJ1-5; 9 bases fit TRBD1. Germline CDR1 SSHAT, CDR2 FNYEAQ (reference sequence). The CDR3 is 13 residues long. With 9 bases clipped from V and 5 bases from J, the junction kept 5 bases outside the gene matches. The CDR3 coding sequence is TGTGCCAGTGTTGACAGGGGGGATCAGCCCCAGCATTTT. It specifies CASVDRGDQPQHF. The whole variable domain, remainder taken from reference TRBV7-7 and TRBJ1-5, is GAGVSQSPRYKVTKRGQDVTLRCDPISSHATLYWYQQALGQGPEFLTYFNYEAQPDKSGLPSDRFSAERPEGSISTLTIQRTEQRDSAMYRCASVDRGDQPQHFGDGTRLSIL.

The rearrangement joins TRBV2 to TRBJ1-4; TRBD1 aligns across 8 bases. The V gene's germline CDR1 is SNHLY and CDR2 FYNNEI. The CDR3 loop spans 14 amino acids. The ends lost 7 bases at V and 6 bases at J; junction bases unmatched: 7. The CDR3 loop reads CASKGQATYEKLFF. CDR3 nucleotides: TGTGCCAGCAAGGGACAGGCTACATATGAAAAACTGTTTTTT.

The chain recombines TRBV9 with TRBJ1-4; 7 bases map to TRBD1. Germline CDR1 SGDLS, CDR2 YYNGEE. J lost 8 bases, V lost 3 bases, and 7 bases had no gene match. CDR3 size: 14 residues. As DNA, the CDR3 is TGTGCCAGCAGCGCAAACAGGGGAAGGGAAAAACTGTTTTTT. It encodes CASSANRGREKLFF.

V is TRBV6-5 and J is TRBJ1-1, with TRBD1 matching over 7 bases. The CDR3 consists of 16 residues. Trimming cost V 0 bases and J 1 base; bases outside gene matches: 5. The germline V gene encodes CDR1 MNHEY and CDR2 SVGAGI. The CDR3: CASSYSGRGTNTEAFF. The CDR3 bases are TGTGCCAGCAGTTACTCAGGCAGGGGGACGAACACTGAAGCTTTCTTT.

The chain links TRBV6-6 to TRBJ1-4; TRBD1 aligns across 8 bases. The germline V gene encodes CDR1 MNHNY and CDR2 SVGAGI (reference sequence). Trimming removed 2 bases from V and 5 bases from J; junction bases left unmatched: 4. This CDR3 contains 15 residues. CDR3 bases: TGTGCCAGCAGTTACGAGGGACAGGAAAATGAAAAACTGTTTTTT. This sequence encodes CASSYEGQENEKLFF.

This chain uses TRBV4-1 with TRBJ1-1; D is possibly TRBD1 (6 bases). The CDR3 is 15 residues long. In germline, CDR1 is MGHRA, CDR2 YSYEKL. V was pared by 2 bases and J by 6 bases, with 16 bases between. In nucleotides, the CDR3 is TGCGCCAGCAGCCAAAGTGGTAGGGGGTACGCTGAAGCTTTCTTT. As protein: CASSQSGRGYAEAFF.

The chain has TRBV11-3 and TRBJ2-3; TRBD1 is a possible D gene (5 bases). This CDR3 region has 14 residues. V was pared by 4 bases and J by 11 bases, with 19 bases between. Germline CDR1 reads SGHNT; CDR2 reads YENEEA. DNA for the CDR3: TGTGCCAGCAGCTACGGCGGTGACAGAAGTAAGCAGTATTTT. Translation: CASSYGGDRSKQYF.

Of note for this clone: The junction shows a germline mismatch at one end, possibly a read error. The J gene is TRBJ2-2, the V gene TRBV7-2; 8 bases align to TRBD2. This CDR3 is built from 15 residues. CDR1 SGHTA and CDR2 FQGNSA come from the germline V gene. The DNA of the CDR3 is TGTGCCAGCAGCGTAGCGGGGAGGAACACCGGGGAGCTGTTTTTT. Translating gives CASSVAGRNTGELFF. Based on the CDR3 plus reference TRBV7-2 and TRBJ2-2, the full variable domain is GAGVSQSPSNKVTEKGKDVELRCDPISGHTALYWYRQSLGQGLEFLIYFQGNSAPDKSGLPSDRFSAERTGGSVSTLTIQRTQQEDSAVYLCASSVAGRNTGELFFGEGSRLTVL.

The chain uses TRBV5-4 and TRBJ1-5; maybe TRBD1 (6 bases). The CDR3 contains 15 residues. Germline V gene lookup returns CDR1 SGHNT and CDR2 YYREEE (reference sequence). The V end lost 2 bases, the J end lost 5 bases, and 14 bases lay between the germline ends. The CDR3 DNA is TGTGCCAGCAGCTTCGCTCAGGGGAAGTATCAGCCCCAGCATTTT. This translates into CASSFAQGKYQPQHF.

This chain links TRBV27 with TRBJ1-2, with a possible D match to TRBD1 (6 bases). The CDR3 loop spans 15 amino acids. CDR1 and CDR2 from the germline V gene are MNHEY and SMNVEV (reference sequence). V gave up 6 bases and J gave up 5 bases, with 19 bases separating them. The CDR3 reads CASRETGMYFYGYTF. DNA of the CDR3: TGTGCCAGCAGAGAGACAGGAATGTACTTTTATGGCTACACCTTC.

This clone was found once. The V and J genes are TRBV4-2 and TRBJ1-5, with D possibly TRBD1 on 6 matching bases. Germline lookup yields CDR1 LGHNA and CDR2 YNFKEQ. This CDR3 comprises 14 residues. The V gene lost 4 bases and the J gene lost 10 bases, with 17 bases spanning the gap. CDR3: CASSPSGGEDPQHF. CDR3 in DNA: TGTGCCAGCAGCCCCTCGGGGGGCGAAGACCCCCAGCATTTT.

The gene calls are TRBV6-5 and TRBJ1-1; D remains unclear. The CDR3 is 14 amino acids. Trimming cost V 8 bases and J 5 bases, with 18 bases left between them. Germline CDR1 MNHEY, CDR2 SVGAGI. In DNA, the CDR3 is TGTGCCAGCGCTATGGCGGGGTCTAAGACTGAAGCTTTCTTT. Translation: CASAMAGSKTEAFF.

The chain employs TRBV6-1 and TRBJ1-3; D possibly corresponds to TRBD1 (6 bases). Per the germline V gene, CDR1 is MNHNS and CDR2 is SASEGT. Trimming cost V 4 bases and J 3 bases, with 19 bases left between them. The CDR3 extends over 17 amino acids. Here the CDR3 reads CASSGQRGGADGNTIYF. As DNA, the CDR3 is TGTGCCAGCAGTGGCCAGAGGGGGGGCGCGGATGGAAACACCATATATTTT.

The chain combines TRBV7-9 with TRBJ1-5, with 8 positions matching TRBD1. With V trimmed by 5 bases and J by 1 base, 7 bases remained unmatched. Germline CDR1 and CDR2: SEHNR and FQNEAQ (reference sequence). The CDR3 is made up of 16 amino acids. The CDR3 DNA is TGTGCCAGCAGCCGACGACAGGGGCTAAGCAATCAGCCCCAGCATTTT. Its protein is CASSRRQGLSNQPQHF.